These 5 T cell receptor beta chains share one sample of origin, sequenced in a study of molecular identifiers for immune sequencing clone quantification. TCRdb passed the PCR reads through MiXCR, listing each CDR3 protein once. The sample gives about 67,000 distinct CDR3 sequences, 15% to 20% of which show up once; roughly 1.5% is in the top ten. Sequencing was carried out using naive CD8+ T cells from blood, with Jurkat cell RNA spiked in. As for subset: FACS-sorted CD8+CD4-CCR7+CD45RA+ naive T cells. All receptors come from a human donor in good health. Some libraries in this study had Jurkat cell RNA spiked in.

Note on this clonotype: This clone may be a read error of a much larger clone one base away. The CDR3: CGSSPAGTAYEQYF. The CDR3 DNA reads as TGTGGCAGTAGTCCCGCCGGGACAGCCTACGAGCAGTACTTC. The rearrangement uses TRBV19 and TRBJ2-7; TRBD1 matches 7 bases. The CDR3 runs 14 residues. Germline CDR1 and CDR2: LNHDA and SQIVND (reference sequence).

This clonotype was seen ten or more times. The chain is built from TRBV11-1 and TRBJ2-3, with D unresolved. The germline V gene encodes CDR1 SGHAT and CDR2 FQDESV (reference sequence). Trimming stripped 2 bases from V and 3 bases from J, with 6 bases between. This CDR3 contains 13 residues. The CDR3 loop reads CASSLLMTDTQYF. As DNA, the CDR3 is TGTGCCAGCAGCTTACTTATGACAGATACGCAGTATTTT.

Many counts were recorded for this clonotype. The chain has TRBV4-1 and TRBJ2-1, with 10 bases that match TRBD2. Looked up from germline, CDR1 is MGHRA and CDR2 is YSYEKL. Trimming took 1 base from V and 4 from J; bases not matched to a gene: 4. CDR3 length equals 16 residues. CDR3: CASSQVEAGGYNEQFF. For the CDR3, the DNA is TGCGCCAGCAGCCAAGTGGAAGCGGGAGGGTACAATGAGCAGTTCTTC.

This clonotype occurred many times. The gene calls are TRBV13 and TRBJ2-1; 15 bases align to TRBD2. Trimming at V came to 3 bases and at J to 1 base, leaving 4 bases not matched to a gene. Germline CDR1 is PRHDT and CDR2 is FYEKMQ (reference sequence). The CDR3 has 18 residues. The CDR3 bases are TGTGCCAGCAGCTTCGGACTAGCGGGAGGGCAATCCTACAATGAGCAGTTCTTC. Protein: CASSFGLAGGQSYNEQFF. Drawing the rest from reference TRBV13 and TRBJ2-1, the complete variable domain is AAGVIQSPRHLIKEKRETATLKCYPIPRHDTVYWYQQGPGQDPQFLISFYEKMQSDKGSIPDRFSAQQFSDYHSELNMSSLELGDSALYFCASSFGLAGGQSYNEQFFGPGTRLTVL.

This clonotype was detected many times. The chain employs TRBV6-5 and TRBJ2-3; D gene unclear. This CDR3 comprises 16 residues. With 0 bases removed from V and 0 bases from J, the gap between germline ends came to 10 bases. Germline assignment: CDR1 MNHEY and CDR2 SVGAGI. The CDR3 nucleotides read TGTGCCAGCAGTTACTCGAGGCTACTAAGCACAGATACGCAGTATTTT. Translated: CASSYSRLLSTDTQYF.